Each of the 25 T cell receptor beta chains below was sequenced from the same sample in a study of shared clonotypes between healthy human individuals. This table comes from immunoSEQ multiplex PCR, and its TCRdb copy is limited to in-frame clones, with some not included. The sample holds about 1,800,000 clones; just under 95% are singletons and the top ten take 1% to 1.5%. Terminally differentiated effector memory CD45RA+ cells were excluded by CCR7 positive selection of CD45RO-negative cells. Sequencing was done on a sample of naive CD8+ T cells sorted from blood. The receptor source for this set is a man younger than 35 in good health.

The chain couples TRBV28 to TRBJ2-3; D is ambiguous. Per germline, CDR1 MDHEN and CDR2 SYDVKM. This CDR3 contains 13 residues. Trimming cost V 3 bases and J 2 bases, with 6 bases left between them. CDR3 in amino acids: CASSFDPTDTQYF. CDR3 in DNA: TGTGCCAGCAGTTTTGACCCCACAGATACGCAGTATTTT. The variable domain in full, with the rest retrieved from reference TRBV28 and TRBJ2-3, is DVKVTQSSRYLVKRTGEKVFLECVQDMDHENMFWYRQDPGLGLRLIYFSYDVKMKEKGDIPEGYSVSREKKERFSLILESASTNQTSMYLCASSFDPTDTQYFGPGTRLTVL.

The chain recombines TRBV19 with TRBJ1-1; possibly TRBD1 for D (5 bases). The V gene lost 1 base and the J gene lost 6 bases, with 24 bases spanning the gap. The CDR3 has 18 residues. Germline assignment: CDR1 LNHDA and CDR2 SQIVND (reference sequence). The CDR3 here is CASSIGAQNRDWRSEAFF. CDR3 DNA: TGTGCCAGTAGTATAGGGGCTCAGAACCGGGACTGGAGGTCTGAAGCTTTCTTT. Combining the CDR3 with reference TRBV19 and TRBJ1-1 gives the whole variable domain DGGITQSPKYLFRKEGQNVTLSCEQNLNHDAMYWYRQDPGQGLRLIYYSQIVNDFQKGDIAEGYSVSREKKESFPLTVTSAQKNPTAFYLCASSIGAQNRDWRSEAFFGQGTRLTVV.

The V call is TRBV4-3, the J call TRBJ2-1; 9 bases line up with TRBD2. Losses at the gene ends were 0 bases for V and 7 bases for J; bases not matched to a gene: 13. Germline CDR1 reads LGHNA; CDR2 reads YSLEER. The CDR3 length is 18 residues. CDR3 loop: CASSQDQVWREGINEQFF. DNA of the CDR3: TGCGCCAGCAGCCAAGATCAAGTTTGGCGGGAGGGGATAAATGAGCAGTTCTTC.

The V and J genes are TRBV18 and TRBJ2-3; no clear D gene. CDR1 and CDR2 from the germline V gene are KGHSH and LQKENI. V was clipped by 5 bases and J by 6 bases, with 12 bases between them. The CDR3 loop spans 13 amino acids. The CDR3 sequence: CASSMGLPDTQYF. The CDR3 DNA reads TGTGCCAGCTCAATGGGTCTACCCGATACGCAGTATTTT.

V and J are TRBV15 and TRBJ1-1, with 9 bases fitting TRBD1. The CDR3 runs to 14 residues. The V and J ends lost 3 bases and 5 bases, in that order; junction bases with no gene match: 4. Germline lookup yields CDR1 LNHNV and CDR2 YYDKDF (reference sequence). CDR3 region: CATSRMTGGTEAFF. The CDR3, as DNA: TGTGCCACCAGCAGGATGACAGGGGGTACTGAAGCTTTCTTT. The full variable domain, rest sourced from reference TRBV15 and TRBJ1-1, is DAMVIQNPRYQVTQFGKPVTLSCSQTLNHNVMYWYQQKSSQAPKLLFHYYDKDFNNEADTPDNFQSRRPNTSFCFLDIRSPGLGDTAMYLCATSRMTGGTEAFFGQGTRLTVV.

CDR3 DNA sequence: TGTGCCAGCAGTTGGGGGGGCAATCAGCCCCAGCATTTT. It encodes CASSWGGNQPQHF. The chain is built from TRBV6-5 and TRBJ1-5; possibly TRBD1 for D (5 bases). The germline V gene encodes CDR1 MNHEY and CDR2 SVGAGI. CDR3 length: 13 residues. The germline V and J ends were trimmed by 4 bases and 2 bases, with 6 bases remaining between them.

As DNA, the CDR3 is TGTGCCAGCAGTCCCCAGGGGAGTGGAACTAATGAAAAACTGTTTTTT. Translation: CASSPQGSGTNEKLFF. V and J are TRBV27 and TRBJ1-4; maybe TRBD1 (6 bases). The germline V gene encodes CDR1 MNHEY and CDR2 SMNVEV (reference sequence). This CDR3 contains 16 residues. V shed 5 bases and J shed 1 base, with 14 bases lying between them.

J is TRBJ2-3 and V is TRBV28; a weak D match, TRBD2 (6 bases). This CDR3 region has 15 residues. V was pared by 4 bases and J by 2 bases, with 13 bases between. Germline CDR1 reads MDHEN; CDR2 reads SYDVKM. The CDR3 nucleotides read TGTGCCAGCAGTTATCCCCCGGGGGACACAGATACGCAGTATTTT. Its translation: CASSYPPGDTDTQYF.

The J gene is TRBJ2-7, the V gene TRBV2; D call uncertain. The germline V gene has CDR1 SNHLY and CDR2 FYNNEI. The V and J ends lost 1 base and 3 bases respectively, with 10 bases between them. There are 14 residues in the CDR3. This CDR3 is CASSEEVTVYEQYF. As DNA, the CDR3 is TGTGCCAGCAGTGAAGAAGTCACAGTCTACGAGCAGTACTTC.

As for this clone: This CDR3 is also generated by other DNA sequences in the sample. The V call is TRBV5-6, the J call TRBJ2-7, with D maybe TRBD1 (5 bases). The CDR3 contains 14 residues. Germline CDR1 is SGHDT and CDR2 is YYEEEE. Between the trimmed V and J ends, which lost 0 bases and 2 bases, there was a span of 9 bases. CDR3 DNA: TGTGCCAGCAGCTTGGGGGGCGCTACCTACGAGCAGTACTTC. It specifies CASSLGGATYEQYF.

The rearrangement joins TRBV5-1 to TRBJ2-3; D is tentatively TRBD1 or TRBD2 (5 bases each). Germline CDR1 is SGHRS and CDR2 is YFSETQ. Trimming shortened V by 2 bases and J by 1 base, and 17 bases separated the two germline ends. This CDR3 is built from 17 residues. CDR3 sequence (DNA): TGCGCCAGCAGCTTTACGGGACGATGGCAGGGCACAGATACGCAGTATTTT. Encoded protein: CASSFTGRWQGTDTQYF.

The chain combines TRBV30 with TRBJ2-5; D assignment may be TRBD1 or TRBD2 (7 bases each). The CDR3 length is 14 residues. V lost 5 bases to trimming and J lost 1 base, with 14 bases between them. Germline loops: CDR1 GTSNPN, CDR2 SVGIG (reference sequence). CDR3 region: CAWGRGQTQETQYF. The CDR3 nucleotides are TGTGCCTGGGGGAGGGGACAGACCCAAGAGACCCAGTACTTC. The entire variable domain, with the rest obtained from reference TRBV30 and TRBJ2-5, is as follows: SQTIHQWPATLVQPVGSPLSLECTVEGTSNPNLYWYRQAAGRGLQLLFYSVGIGQISSEVPQNLSASRPQDRQFILSSKKLLLSDSGFYLCAWGRGQTQETQYFGPGTRLLVL.

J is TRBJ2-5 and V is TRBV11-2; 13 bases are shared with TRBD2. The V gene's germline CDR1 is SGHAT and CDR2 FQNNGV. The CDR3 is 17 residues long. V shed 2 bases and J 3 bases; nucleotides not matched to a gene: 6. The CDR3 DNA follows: TGTGCCAGCAGCTTATTCGGACTAGCGGGAGAGGAAGAGACCCAGTACTTC. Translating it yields CASSLFGLAGEEETQYF.

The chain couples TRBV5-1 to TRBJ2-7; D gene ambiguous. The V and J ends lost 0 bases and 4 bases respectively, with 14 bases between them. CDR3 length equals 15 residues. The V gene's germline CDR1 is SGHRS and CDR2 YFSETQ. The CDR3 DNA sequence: TGCGCCAGCAGCTTGGTCGGCTCTATAACTTACGAGCAGTACTTC. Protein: CASSLVGSITYEQYF.

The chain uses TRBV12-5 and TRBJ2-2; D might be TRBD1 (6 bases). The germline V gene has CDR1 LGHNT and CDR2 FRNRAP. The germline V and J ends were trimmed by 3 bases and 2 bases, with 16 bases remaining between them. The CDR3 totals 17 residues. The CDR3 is CASGFSTDSVNTGELFF. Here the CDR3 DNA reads TGTGCTAGTGGTTTCTCTACGGACAGTGTCAACACCGGGGAGCTGTTTTTT.

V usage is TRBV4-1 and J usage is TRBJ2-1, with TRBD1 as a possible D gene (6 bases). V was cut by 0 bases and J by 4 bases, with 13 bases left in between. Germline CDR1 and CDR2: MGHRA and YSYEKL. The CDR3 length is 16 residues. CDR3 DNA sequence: TGCGCCAGCAGCCAAGATACAGGGACATTATACAATGAGCAGTTCTTC. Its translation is CASSQDTGTLYNEQFF.

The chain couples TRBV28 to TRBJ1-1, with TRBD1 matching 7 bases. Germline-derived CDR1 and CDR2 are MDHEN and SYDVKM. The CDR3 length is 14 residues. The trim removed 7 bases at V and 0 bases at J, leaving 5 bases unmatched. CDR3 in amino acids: CASNLRGVNTEAFF. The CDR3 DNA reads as TGTGCCAGCAACCTCAGGGGGGTGAACACTGAAGCTTTCTTT.

CDR3 protein: CAISESGTGGGYEQYF. In nucleotides, the CDR3 is TGTGCCATCAGTGAGTCCGGGACAGGGGGTGGCTACGAGCAGTACTTC. The V gene is TRBV10-3, the J gene TRBJ2-7, with 11 bases identical to TRBD1. The CDR3 totals 16 residues. CDR1 and CDR2 (germline): ENHRY, SYGVKD. Trimming removed 0 bases from V and 3 bases from J; junction bases left unmatched: 4.

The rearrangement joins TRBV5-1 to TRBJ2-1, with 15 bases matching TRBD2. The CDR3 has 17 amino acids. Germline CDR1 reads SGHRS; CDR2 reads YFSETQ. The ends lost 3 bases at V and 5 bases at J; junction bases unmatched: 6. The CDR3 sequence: CASSSGLAGGLDNEQFF. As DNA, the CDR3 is TGCGCCAGCAGCTCGGGACTAGCGGGAGGTCTGGACAATGAGCAGTTCTTC.

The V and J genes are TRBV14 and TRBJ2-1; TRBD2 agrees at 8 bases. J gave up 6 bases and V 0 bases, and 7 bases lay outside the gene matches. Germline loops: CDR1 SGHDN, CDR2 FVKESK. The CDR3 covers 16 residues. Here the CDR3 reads CASSQDSGLGANEQFF. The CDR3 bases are TGTGCCAGCAGCCAAGATTCGGGACTAGGGGCCAATGAGCAGTTCTTC.

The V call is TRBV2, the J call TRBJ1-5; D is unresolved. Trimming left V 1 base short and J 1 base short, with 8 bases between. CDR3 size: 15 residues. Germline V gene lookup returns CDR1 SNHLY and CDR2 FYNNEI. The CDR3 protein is CASSEGPDSNQPQHF. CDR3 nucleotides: TGTGCCAGCAGTGAAGGCCCGGACAGCAATCAGCCCCAGCATTTT.

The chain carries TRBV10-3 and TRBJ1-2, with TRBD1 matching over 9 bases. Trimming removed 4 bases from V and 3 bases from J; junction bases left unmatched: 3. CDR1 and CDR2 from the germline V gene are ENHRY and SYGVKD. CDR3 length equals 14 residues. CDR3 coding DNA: TGTGCCATCAGTGCGTGGACAGGGGACTATGGCTACACCTTC. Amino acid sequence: CAISAWTGDYGYTF.

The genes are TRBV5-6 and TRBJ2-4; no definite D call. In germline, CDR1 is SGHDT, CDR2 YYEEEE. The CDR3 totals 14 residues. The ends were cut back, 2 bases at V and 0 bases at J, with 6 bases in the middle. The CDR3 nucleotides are TGTGCCAGCAGCTTAAACGTAGCCAAAAACATTCAGTACTTC. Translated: CASSLNVAKNIQYF.

This chain's CDR3 is CASSLAWGQISAEAFF. In nucleotides, the CDR3 is TGTGCCAGCAGCTTAGCCTGGGGCCAAATTTCGGCTGAAGCTTTCTTT. The gene calls are TRBV7-9 and TRBJ1-1, with D perhaps matching TRBD1 (5 bases). Germline CDR1 SEHNR, CDR2 FQNEAQ (reference sequence). Trimming removed 0 bases at V and 6 bases at J, with 17 bases between. The CDR3 is 16 residues long.

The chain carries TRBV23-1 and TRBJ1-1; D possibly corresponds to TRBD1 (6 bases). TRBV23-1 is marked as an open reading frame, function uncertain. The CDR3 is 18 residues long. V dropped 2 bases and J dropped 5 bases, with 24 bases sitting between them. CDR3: CASSQGAPQQGPWTEAFF. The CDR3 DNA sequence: TGCGCCAGCAGTCAAGGGGCCCCCCAACAGGGACCGTGGACTGAAGCTTTCTTT.